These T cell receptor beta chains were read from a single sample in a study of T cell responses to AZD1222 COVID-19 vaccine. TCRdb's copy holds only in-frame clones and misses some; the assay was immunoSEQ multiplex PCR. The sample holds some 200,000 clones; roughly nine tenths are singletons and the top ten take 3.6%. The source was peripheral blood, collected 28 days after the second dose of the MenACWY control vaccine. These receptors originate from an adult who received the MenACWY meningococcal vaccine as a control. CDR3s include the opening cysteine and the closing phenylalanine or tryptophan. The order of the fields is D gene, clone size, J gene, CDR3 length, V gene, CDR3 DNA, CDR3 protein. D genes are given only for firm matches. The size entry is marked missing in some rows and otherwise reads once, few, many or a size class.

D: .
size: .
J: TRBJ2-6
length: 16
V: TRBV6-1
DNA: TGTGCCAGCAGTGAATTCCGGTACTCTGGGGCCAACGTCCTGACTTTC
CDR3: CASSEFRYSGANVLTF

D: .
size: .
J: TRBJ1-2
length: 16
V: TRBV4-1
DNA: TGCGCCAGCAGCCACATTTTAGCGGGACGGAACTATGGCTACACCTTC
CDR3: CASSHILAGRNYGYTF

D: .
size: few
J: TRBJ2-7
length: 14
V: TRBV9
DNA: TGTGCCAGCAGCCAACGGTGGGAGAATAACGAGCAGTACTTC
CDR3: CASSQRWENNEQYF

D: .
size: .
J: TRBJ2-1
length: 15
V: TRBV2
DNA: TGTGCCAGCAGTGCCGGGACTCCCGCCACCAATGAGCAGTTCTTC
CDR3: CASSAGTPATNEQFF

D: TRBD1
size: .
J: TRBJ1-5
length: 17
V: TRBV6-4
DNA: TGTGCCAGCAGTGATGGGACAGGGGGCCGGGGCAATCAGCCCCAGCATTTT
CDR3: CASSDGTGGRGNQPQHF

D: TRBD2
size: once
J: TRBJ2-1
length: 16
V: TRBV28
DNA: TGTGCCAGCAGTCCGCGGACTAGCGGGAAGATGAATGAGCAGTTCTTC
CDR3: CASSPRTSGKMNEQFF

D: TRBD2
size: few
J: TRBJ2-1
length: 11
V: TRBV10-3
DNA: TGTGCCATCCTAGCGGGTAATGAGCAGTTCTTC
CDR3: CAILAGNEQFF

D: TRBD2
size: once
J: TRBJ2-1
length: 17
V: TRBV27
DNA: TGTGCCAGCAGTTTAAGGATAGCGGGAGGCTACTACAATGAGCAGTTCTTC
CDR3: CASSLRIAGGYYNEQFF

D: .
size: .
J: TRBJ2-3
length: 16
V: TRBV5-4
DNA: TGTGCCAGCAGCTCAGGCGGGACAGCTAGCACAGATACGCAGTATTTT
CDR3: CASSSGGTASTDTQYF

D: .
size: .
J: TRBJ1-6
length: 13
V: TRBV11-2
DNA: TGTGCCAGCAGATTAGGGGGGGAATCACCCCTCCACTTT
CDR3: CASRLGGESPLHF

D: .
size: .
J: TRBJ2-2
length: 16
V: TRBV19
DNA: TGTGCCAGTAGTATAGATCGACTGGCGAACACCGGGGAGCTGTTTTTT
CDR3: CASSIDRLANTGELFF

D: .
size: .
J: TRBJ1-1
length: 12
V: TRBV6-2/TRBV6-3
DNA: TGTGCCAGCAGTTACTCGAGGGGAAGAGTTTTCTTT
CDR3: CASSYSRGRVFF

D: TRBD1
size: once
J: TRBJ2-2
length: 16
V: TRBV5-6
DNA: TGTGCCAGCAGTCTACTTGACAGGGCGGACACCGGGGAGCTGTTTTTT
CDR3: CASSLLDRADTGELFF

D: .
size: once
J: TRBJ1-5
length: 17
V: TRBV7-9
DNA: TGTGCCAGCAGCCTCTCACTCGGTACAGGTAACAATCAGCCCCAGCATTTT
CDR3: CASSLSLGTGNNQPQHF

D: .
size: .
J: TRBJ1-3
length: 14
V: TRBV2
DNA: TGTGCCAGCAGTGTAGGAGGGAACGGAAACACCATATATTTT
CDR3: CASSVGGNGNTIYF

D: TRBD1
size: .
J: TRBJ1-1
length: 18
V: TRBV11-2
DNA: TGTGCCAGCAGCTTTAGGGACAGGGGGACTAACATGAACACTGAAGCTTTCTTT
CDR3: CASSFRDRGTNMNTEAFF

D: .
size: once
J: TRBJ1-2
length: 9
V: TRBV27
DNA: TGTGCCAGCCCCCTTTTTTGCACCTTC
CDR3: CASPLFCTF

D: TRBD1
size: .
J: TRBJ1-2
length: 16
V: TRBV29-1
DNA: TGCAGCGTTGAACCCCGCCCCGACAGGGGAATTCGTGGCTACACCTTC
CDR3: CSVEPRPDRGIRGYTF

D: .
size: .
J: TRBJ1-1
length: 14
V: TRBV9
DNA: TGTGCCAGCAGCGTAGCCTCGGGGAGAACTGAAGCTTTCTTT
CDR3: CASSVASGRTEAFF

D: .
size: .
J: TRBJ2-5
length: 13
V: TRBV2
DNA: TGTGCCAGCAGTTTGCTAGCTCAAGAGACCCAGTACTTC
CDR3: CASSLLAQETQYF

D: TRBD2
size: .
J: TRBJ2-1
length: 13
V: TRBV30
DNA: TGTGCCTGGAGCAGCGGGATGTTCAATGAGCAGTTCTTC
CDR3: CAWSSGMFNEQFF

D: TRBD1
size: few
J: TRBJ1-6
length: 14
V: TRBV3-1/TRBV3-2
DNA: TGTGCCAGCAGCGCCCGGGACAGGGGTTCACCCCTCCACTTT
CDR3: CASSARDRGSPLHF

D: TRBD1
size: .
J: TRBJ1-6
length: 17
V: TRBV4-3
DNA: TGCGCCAGCAGCCAAGAGTCGGGACAGGGAAATAATTCACCCCTCCACTTT
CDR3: CASSQESGQGNNSPLHF

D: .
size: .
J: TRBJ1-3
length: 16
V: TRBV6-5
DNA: TGTGCCAGCAGTTACTCCGGCACAGGGACAGGAAACACCATATATTTT
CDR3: CASSYSGTGTGNTIYF

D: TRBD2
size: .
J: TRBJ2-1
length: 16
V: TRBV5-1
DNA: TGCGCCAGCAGCTTGCAGGGACTAGCGGCCTACAATGAGCAGTTCTTC
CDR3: CASSLQGLAAYNEQFF

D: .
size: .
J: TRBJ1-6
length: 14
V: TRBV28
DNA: TGTGCCAGCAGTTTTAGAACAGGGACTTCACCCCTCCACTTT
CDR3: CASSFRTGTSPLHF

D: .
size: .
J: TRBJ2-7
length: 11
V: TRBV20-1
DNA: TGCAGTGCTAGGGCTCTCTACGAGCAGTACTTC
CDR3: CSARALYEQYF

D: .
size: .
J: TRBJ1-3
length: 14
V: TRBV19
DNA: TGTGCCAGTAACCGGAGTTTGCGGCGGGACACCATATATTTT
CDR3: CASNRSLRRDTIYF

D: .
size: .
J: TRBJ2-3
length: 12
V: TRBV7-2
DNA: TGTGCCAGCAGCCCTGCCACAGATACGCAGTATTTT
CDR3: CASSPATDTQYF

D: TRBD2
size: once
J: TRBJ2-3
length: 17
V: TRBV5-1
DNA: TGCGCCAGCAGCTCAGGACTAGCGGGAGGGAACACAGATACGCAGTATTTT
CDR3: CASSSGLAGGNTDTQYF

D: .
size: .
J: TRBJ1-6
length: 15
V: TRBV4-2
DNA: TGTGCCAGCAGCCGAGTCCCTCCCCGGGATTCACCCCTCCACTTT
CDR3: CASSRVPPRDSPLHF

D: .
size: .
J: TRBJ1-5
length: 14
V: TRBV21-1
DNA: TGTGCCAGCAGCAAATGGACGGGGGATCAGCCCCAGCATTTT
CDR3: CASSKWTGDQPQHF

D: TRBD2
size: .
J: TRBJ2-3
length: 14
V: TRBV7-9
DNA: TGTGCCAGCAGCTGGACTCGCGGGGGAGATACGCAGTATTTT
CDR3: CASSWTRGGDTQYF

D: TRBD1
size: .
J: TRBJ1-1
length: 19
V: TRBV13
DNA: TGTGCCAGCAGCTCGTCGTTCGGGACAGGGGCCGGTATGAACACTGAAGCTTTCTTT
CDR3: CASSSSFGTGAGMNTEAFF

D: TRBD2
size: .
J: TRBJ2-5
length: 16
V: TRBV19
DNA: TGTGCCAGTAGCCCGGGACTAGCGGGAGGGGAAGAGACCCAGTACTTC
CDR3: CASSPGLAGGEETQYF

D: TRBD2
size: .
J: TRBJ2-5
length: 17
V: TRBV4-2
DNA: TGTGCCAGCAGCCAAGGGTGGCGGGAGGGCCTCTCAGAGACCCAGTACTTC
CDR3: CASSQGWREGLSETQYF

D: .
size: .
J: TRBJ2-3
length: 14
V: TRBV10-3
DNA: TGTGCCATCAGTGACAGTCTTAGCACAGATACGCAGTATTTT
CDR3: CAISDSLSTDTQYF

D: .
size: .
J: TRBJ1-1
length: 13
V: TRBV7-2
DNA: TGCACCATATCGACAGCGACGAACACTGAAGCTTTCTTT
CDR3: CTISTATNTEAFF

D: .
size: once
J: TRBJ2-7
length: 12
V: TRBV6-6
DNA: TGTGCCAGCAGCCACGGGACCGGCGAGCAGTACTTC
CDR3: CASSHGTGEQYF

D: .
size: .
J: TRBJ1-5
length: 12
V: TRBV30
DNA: TGTGCCTGGGCGGCCCACAATCAGCCCCAGCATTTT
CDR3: CAWAAHNQPQHF

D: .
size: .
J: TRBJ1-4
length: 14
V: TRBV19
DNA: TGTGCCAGTAGTATCAGGGTGGCTAATGAAAAACTGTTTTTT
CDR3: CASSIRVANEKLFF

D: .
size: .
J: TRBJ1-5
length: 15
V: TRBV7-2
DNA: TGTGCCAGCAGCCGGGAGGGAGATAGCAATCAGCCCCAGCATTTT
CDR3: CASSREGDSNQPQHF

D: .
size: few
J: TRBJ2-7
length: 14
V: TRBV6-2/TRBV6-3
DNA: TGTGCCAGCAGCCAGTTACTAGGACGGCACGAGCAGTACTTC
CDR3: CASSQLLGRHEQYF

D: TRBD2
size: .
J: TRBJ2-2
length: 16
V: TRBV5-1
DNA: TGCGCCAGTGCCCCGGGGGCTAGCGGGAGCACCGGGGAGCTGTTTTTT
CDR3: CASAPGASGSTGELFF

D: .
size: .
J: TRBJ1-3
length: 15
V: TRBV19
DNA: TGTGCCAGTAGTACCTCGGACGGCTCTGGAAACACCATATATTTT
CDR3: CASSTSDGSGNTIYF

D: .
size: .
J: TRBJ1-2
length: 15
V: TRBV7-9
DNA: TGTGCCAGCAGCTTAGCGCAGGTGACTAGCTATGGCTACACCTTC
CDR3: CASSLAQVTSYGYTF

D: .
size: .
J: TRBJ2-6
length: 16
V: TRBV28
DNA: TGTGCCAGCAGTTTATTATTTCGGTCTGGGGCCAACGTCCTGACTTTC
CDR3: CASSLLFRSGANVLTF

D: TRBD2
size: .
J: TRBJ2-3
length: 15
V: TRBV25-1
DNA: TGTGCCAGCAGTGGGTTAGCGGGAGGAGCAGATACGCAGTATTTT
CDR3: CASSGLAGGADTQYF

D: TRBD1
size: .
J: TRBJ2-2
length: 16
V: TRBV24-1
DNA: TGTGCCACCAGTGACGACCGACAGGGAAGGGCCGGGGAGCTGTTTTTT
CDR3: CATSDDRQGRAGELFF

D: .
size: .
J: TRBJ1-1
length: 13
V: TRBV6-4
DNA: TGTGCCAGCAGCAGTGAGGGAGACACTGAAGCTTTCTTT
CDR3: CASSSEGDTEAFF

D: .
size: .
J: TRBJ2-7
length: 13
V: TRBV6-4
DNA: TGTGCCAGCGTCTTCCCAGGGACCTACGAGCAGTACTTC
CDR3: CASVFPGTYEQYF

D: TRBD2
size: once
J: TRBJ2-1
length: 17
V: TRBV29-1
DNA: TGCAGCGTTGAGAGCCCCCTCACTAGCGGCCCCTACAATGAGCAGTTCTTC
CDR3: CSVESPLTSGPYNEQFF

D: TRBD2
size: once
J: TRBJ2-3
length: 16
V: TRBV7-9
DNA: TGTGCCAGCAGCACAAACGGACTAGCGGGGATGGATACGCAGTATTTT
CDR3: CASSTNGLAGMDTQYF